This entry lists 21 T cell receptor beta chains sequenced from one sample in a study of T cells in Graves' hyperthyroidism and ophthalmopathy (dated by TCRdb to the late 2010s). Libraries were made using multiplex PCR. Sequencing instrument: Illumina HiSeq 2000. The TCR beta CDR3 regions were amplified from the RNA transcripts. A first-round RT-PCR of the TCR CDR3 used the HTBI primer set with the Qiagen OneStep RT-PCR kit. The public reads were reprocessed in TCRdb via fastp at Q25 and MiXCR, keeping in-frame beta chains. Rows are combined by CDR3 protein, so each entry shows the most common genes and DNA. Present in this sample are approximately 400,000 distinct CDR3 sequences, over 12% of which were seen just once. 28% of the sample is in the top ten clones. The sequenced sample was blood. The receptors derive from a man aged 50-60 years with Graves' ophthalmopathy.

This clonotype was detected ten times or more. V and J are TRBV12-3 or TRBV12-4 and TRBJ1-4, with D tentatively TRBD1 (6 bases). This CDR3 is 15 amino acids long. With 4 bases removed from V and 6 bases from J, the gap between germline ends came to 15 bases. The CDR3 DNA follows: TGTGCCAGCAGTTCAACAGGGTCACAATATGAAAAACTGTTTTTT. Protein: CASSSTGSQYEKLFF.

This clonotype was picked up many times. The rearrangement links TRBV28 to TRBJ1-4; D unresolved. The CDR3 is 15 residues long. Germline CDR1 MDHEN, CDR2 SYDVKM. V lost 3 bases, J lost 5 bases, and 13 bases lay in between. This CDR3 reads CASSLWADGNEKLFF. The CDR3 DNA is TGTGCCAGCAGTTTGTGGGCAGACGGGAATGAAAAACTGTTTTTT.

Note on this clonotype: In this CDR3 the conserved last residue, phenylalanine or tryptophan, is missing, so a read error is likely. The V gene is TRBV5-1, the J gene TRBJ1-1; TRBD1 matches 7 bases. Germline CDR1 SGHRS, CDR2 YFSETQ. The CDR3 totals 15 residues. Unmatched junction bases numbered 5, after V lost 2 bases and J lost 1 base. Here the CDR3 reads CASSFMTGPNTEAFL. In DNA form, the CDR3 reads TGCGCCAGCAGCTTCATGACAGGGCCGAACACTGAAGCTTTCCTT.

This clonotype has at least ten counts. The gene calls are TRBV9 and TRBJ2-3; 7 positions match TRBD2. V shed 0 bases and J 1 base; nucleotides not matched to a gene: 2. CDR1 SGDLS and CDR2 YYNGEE come from the germline V gene. The CDR3 covers 15 residues. The CDR3 DNA follows: TGTGCCAGCAGCGTAGCTAGCGGCCGCACAGATACGCAGTATTTT. Its protein is CASSVASGRTDTQYF.

This clonotype was counted many times. The J gene is TRBJ2-1, the V gene TRBV20-1; 7 bases agree with TRBD2. Losses at the gene ends were 1 base for V and 4 bases for J; bases not matched to a gene: 7. The CDR3 is 15 amino acids. Germline V gene lookup returns CDR1 DFQATT and CDR2 SNEGSKA (reference sequence). The CDR3 nucleotides read TGCAGTGCTAGAGCCATGGGAGGGCCGTACAATGAGCAGTTCTTC. Residues: CSARAMGGPYNEQFF.

The sample holds many counts of this clonotype. This rearrangement joins TRBV3-1 to TRBJ2-5; D may be TRBD2 (5 bases). Germline V gives CDR1 LGHDT, CDR2 YNNKEL (reference sequence). V gave up 4 bases and J gave up 5 bases, with 11 bases separating them. The CDR3 totals 13 residues. CDR3 residues: CASSPQTGETQYF. The DNA for the CDR3 is TGTGCCAGCAGCCCGCAAACGGGGGAGACCCAGTACTTC.

This clonotype has a count of ten or more. The CDR3 reads CASTQGGWQFF. DNA of the CDR3: TGTGCCAGCACCCAGGGGGGGTGGCAGTTCTTC. The rearrangement joins TRBV7-2 to TRBJ2-1; tentatively, D is TRBD1 or TRBD2 (7 bases each). Trimming stripped 7 bases from V and 12 bases from J, with 13 bases between. The CDR3 has 11 amino acids. Germline V lookup: CDR1 SGHTA, CDR2 FQGNSA.

This chain's CDR3 is CASTLNPGVNYGYTF. CDR3 DNA sequence: TGTGCCAGCACCCTTAACCCAGGGGTCAACTATGGCTACACCTTC. The chain uses TRBV12-3 or TRBV12-4 and TRBJ1-2, with a weak D call TRBD1 (6 bases). This CDR3 has 15 residues. V lost 7 bases and J lost 2, with 17 bases in between.

This clonotype was seen at least ten times. The V gene is TRBV27, the J gene TRBJ2-1, with 9 bases identical to TRBD1. V lost 6 bases to trimming and J lost 5 bases; unmatched junction nucleotides: 8. The CDR3 length is 15 residues. Germline assignment: CDR1 MNHEY and CDR2 SMNVEV (reference sequence). CDR3 sequence: CASRPTGTGHNEQFF. The CDR3 coding sequence is TGTGCCAGCAGGCCCACCGGGACAGGGCACAATGAGCAGTTCTTC.

This clonotype was observed many times. This rearrangement joins TRBV20-1 to TRBJ1-3; maybe TRBD1 (5 bases). The CDR3 has 14 residues. V lost 0 bases and J 4 bases, leaving 10 bases between the germline ends. Germline values: CDR1 DFQATT, CDR2 SNEGSKA (reference sequence). The CDR3 is CSARDQGMGNTIYF. In DNA, the CDR3 is TGCAGTGCTAGAGATCAGGGAATGGGAAACACCATATATTTT.

This clonotype has more than one count but fewer than ten. The V and J genes are TRBV29-1 and TRBJ2-3; no firm D call. Germline lookup yields CDR1 SQVTM and CDR2 ANQGSEA. Trimming cost V 3 bases and J 3 bases, with 13 bases left between them. CDR3 length: 14 residues. Here the CDR3 reads CSVEKNSGTDTQYF. For the CDR3, the DNA is TGCAGCGTTGAGAAGAATTCAGGTACAGATACGCAGTATTTT.

This clonotype was found a few times. This chain links TRBV19 with TRBJ1-5; no reliable D call. The CDR3 runs to 13 residues. The germline V and J ends were trimmed by 3 bases and 5 bases, with 8 bases remaining between them. Germline V gene lookup returns CDR1 LNHDA and CDR2 SQIVND (reference sequence). The CDR3 DNA reads as TGTGCCAGTAGTATCGGGCACTATCAGCCCCAGCATTTT. Translated: CASSIGHYQPQHF.

The table lists this clonotype with a few counts. This chain connects TRBV29-1 to TRBJ2-7; possible D gene TRBD2, 6 bases. Looked up from germline, CDR1 is SQVTM and CDR2 is ANQGSEA. This CDR3 is built from 12 residues. V gave up 5 bases and J gave up 4 bases, with 12 bases separating them. CDR3 sequence: CSVLRGGYEQYF. As DNA, the CDR3 is TGCAGCGTTTTAAGGGGAGGTTACGAGCAGTACTTC.

This clonotype has at least ten counts. The chain carries TRBV20-1 and TRBJ2-7, with 9 bases aligning to TRBD1. V gave up 3 bases and J gave up 4 bases; unmatched junction bases: 7. The CDR3 runs 14 residues. Per germline, CDR1 DFQATT and CDR2 SNEGSKA (reference sequence). Written as DNA, the CDR3 is TGCAGTGCTAGGCCGGGACAGGGAACTTACGAGCAGTACTTC. This sequence encodes CSARPGQGTYEQYF.

This clonotype turned up a few times. V usage is TRBV7-9 and J usage is TRBJ2-4; 11 bases line up with TRBD2. The CDR3 runs 20 residues. Trimming removed 1 base from V and 6 bases from J; junction bases left unmatched: 17. The germline V gene encodes CDR1 SEHNR and CDR2 FQNEAQ (reference sequence). The CDR3 region is CASSLDSLALSGRGRNIQYF. In nucleotides, the CDR3 is TGTGCCAGCAGCTTAGACTCTTTGGCCCTTAGCGGGAGGGGCAGAAACATTCAGTACTTC.

This clonotype has just a few counts. It may be a read error: a sequence one base away is much more abundant. The chain carries TRBV20-1 and TRBJ1-1, with 9 positions matching TRBD1. The CDR3 has 19 residues. Germline CDR1 DFQATT, CDR2 SNEGSKA (reference sequence). CDR3 protein: CSAREGNKEIQGAHTEASF. The CDR3 DNA reads TGCAGTGCTAGAGAGGGGAATAAGGAGATACAGGGGGCGCACACTGAAGCTTCCTTT.

The chain links TRBV10-3 to TRBJ2-1; 9 nucleotides line up with TRBD2. Germline values: CDR1 ENHRY, CDR2 SYGVKD. The trim removed 5 bases at V and 5 bases at J, leaving 10 bases unmatched. There are 16 residues in the CDR3. CDR3 nucleotides: TGTGCCATCAGTAGCAATAGCGGGAGCATGGACAATGAGCAGTTCTTC. Protein product: CAISSNSGSMDNEQFF.

This clonotype was seen ten or more times. The chain carries TRBV18 and TRBJ2-5; no firm D call. The CDR3 runs 14 residues. Germline V gene data show CDR1 as KGHSH and CDR2 as LQKENI. Trimming left V 1 base short and J 0 bases short, with 6 bases between. The CDR3 bases are TGTGCCAGCTCACCACGTTTGTACCAAGAGACCCAGTACTTC. Its translation: CASSPRLYQETQYF.

At least ten counts were recorded for this clonotype. The rearrangement joins TRBV6-1 to TRBJ2-3, with 7 bases fitting TRBD1. This CDR3 contains 14 residues. The germline CDR1 and CDR2 sequences are MNHNS and SASEGT. Trimming took 9 bases from V and 0 from J; bases not matched to a gene: 6. CDR3 protein: CASYRGSSTDTQYF. The CDR3 DNA reads TGTGCCAGTTACAGGGGATCTAGCACAGATACGCAGTATTTT.

This clonotype was observed many times. The chain combines TRBV30 with TRBJ2-4, with 7 bases lining up with TRBD2. V lost 1 base, J lost 3 bases, and 6 bases stayed unmatched. The CDR3 consists of 15 residues. The germline V gene has CDR1 GTSNPN and CDR2 SVGIG (reference sequence). Here the CDR3 reads CAWSDLTSSKNIQYF. CDR3 sequence (DNA): TGTGCCTGGAGTGATCTGACTAGCAGCAAAAACATTCAGTACTTC. The full variable domain, its missing parts supplied by reference TRBV30 and TRBJ2-4, is SQTIHQWPATLVQPVGSPLSLECTVEGTSNPNLYWYRQAAGRGLQLLFYSVGIGQISSEVPQNLSASRPQDRQFILSSKKLLLSDSGFYLCAWSDLTSSKNIQYFGAGTRLSVL.

The chain carries TRBV29-1 and TRBJ1-2; 9 bases are a match to TRBD1. The CDR3 has 14 residues. Germline V gene sequence: CDR1 SQVTM, CDR2 ANQGSEA. The V segment lost 1 base and the J segment 8 bases; nucleotides outside the gene matches: 8. The CDR3, as DNA: TGCAGCGTTGAAGGGACAGGGGTATTGGGCGGCTACACCTTC. This encodes CSVEGTGVLGGYTF.